This entry features one TCR beta chain sequence. Its antigen remains unknown. The data were produced by immunoSEQ multiplex PCR, yet TCRdb's version contains in-frame clones alone and is incomplete. The data hold fewer than 12,000 clones, with around 84% observed a single time. Germline V gene data show CDR1 as SGHRS and CDR2 as YFSETQ. The length of the CDR3 is 15 residues. The trim removed 4 bases at V and 2 bases at J, leaving 6 bases unmatched. The data derive from a study of OX40 agonist ivuxolimab in advanced cancers. Study overall: Treatment of patients was with ivuxolimab, an agonistic anti-OX40 (CD134) antibody. Three patients, one with hepatocellular carcinoma and two with cutaneous melanoma, achieved partial responses. Study-level points and caveats: CD8+ T cells (on average) carried more expanded clones than CD4+ T cells.

The rearrangement links TRBV5-1 to TRBJ2-7; the match to TRBD1 covers 10 bases. This clonotype originated in an adult with an advanced solid tumor such as melanoma, head and neck, liver or kidney cancer. The source was CD4+ or CD8+ T cells sorted from blood, collected in a trial of the OX40 agonist ivuxolimab. The CDR3 coding sequence is TGCGCCAGCAGCACAGGGACAGGGGTGCCCTACGAGCAGTACTTC. Translation gives CASSTGTGVPYEQYF.